The clone carrying this TCR beta chain was observed a handful of times. The data were obtained in a study of blood T cell repertoires in COVID-19. As for the study in general: There were acute and convalescent COVID-19 samples, and they came from the United States, Italy and Spain.

Germline CDR1 reads MNHEY; CDR2 reads SMNVEV (reference sequence). Deletions cut 5 bases from V and 7 bases from J, with 24 bases between. This CDR3 has 16 amino acids. As handled by the study authors: Researchers report that nucleated cell counts were estimated from reference gene primer amplification. The repertoire was sequenced with immunoSEQ multiplex PCR; TCRdb's copy has only in-frame clones and lacks some. V and J calls plus clone size are reproduced from that table; the DNA served to infer D and trimming. The table lists under 450,000 clones, 70% to 90% of them singletons. The Seattle patients joined while their infection was active and were tracked longitudinally afterward.

The source material was peripheral blood. The receptor was derived from a woman aged 40 to 55 with COVID-19, enrolled during active disease. V and J are TRBV27 and TRBJ2-7; D might be TRBD2 (6 bases). Written as DNA, the CDR3 is TGTGCCAGCAGTCCAATCGGCCTTCCGGCGGCGGGGGAGCAGTACTTC. Its translation is CASSPIGLPAAGEQYF.